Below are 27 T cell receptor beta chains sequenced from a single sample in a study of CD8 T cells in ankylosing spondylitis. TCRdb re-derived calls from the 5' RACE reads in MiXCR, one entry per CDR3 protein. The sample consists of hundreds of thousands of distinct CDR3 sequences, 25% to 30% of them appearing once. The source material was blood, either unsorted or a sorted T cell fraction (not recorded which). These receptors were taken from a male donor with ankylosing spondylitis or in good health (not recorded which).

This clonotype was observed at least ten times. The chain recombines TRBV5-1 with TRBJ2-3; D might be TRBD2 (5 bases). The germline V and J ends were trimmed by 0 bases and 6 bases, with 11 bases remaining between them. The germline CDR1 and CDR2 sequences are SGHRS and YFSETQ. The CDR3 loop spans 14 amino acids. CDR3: CASSLAGVQDTQYF. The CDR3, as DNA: TGCGCCAGCAGCTTGGCCGGGGTGCAGGATACGCAGTATTTT. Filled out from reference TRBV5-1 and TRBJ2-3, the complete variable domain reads KAGVTQTPRYLIKTRGQQVTLSCSPISGHRSVSWYQQTPGQGLQFLFEYFSETQRNKGNFPGRFSGRQFSNSRSEMNVSTLELGDSALYLCASSLAGVQDTQYFGPGTRLTVL.

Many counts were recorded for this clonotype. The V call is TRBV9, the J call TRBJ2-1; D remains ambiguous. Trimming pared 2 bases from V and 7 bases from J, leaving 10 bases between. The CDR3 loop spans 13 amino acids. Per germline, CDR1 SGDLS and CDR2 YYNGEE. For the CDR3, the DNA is TGTGCCAGCAGCGTTTTGGAGACGAATGAGCAGTTCTTC. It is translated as CASSVLETNEQFF.

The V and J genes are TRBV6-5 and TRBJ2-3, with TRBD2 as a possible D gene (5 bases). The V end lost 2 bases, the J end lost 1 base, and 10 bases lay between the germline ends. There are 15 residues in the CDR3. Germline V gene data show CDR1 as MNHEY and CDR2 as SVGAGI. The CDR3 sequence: CASSYRRGGTDTQYF. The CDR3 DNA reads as TGTGCCAGCAGTTACCGCCGGGGTGGCACAGATACGCAGTATTTT.

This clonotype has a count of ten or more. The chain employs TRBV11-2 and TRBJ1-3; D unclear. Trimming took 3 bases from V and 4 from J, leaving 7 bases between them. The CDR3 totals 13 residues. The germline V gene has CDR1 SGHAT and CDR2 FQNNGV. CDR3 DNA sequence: TGTGCCAGCAGCTTTTCGCGCGGAAACACCATATATTTT. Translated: CASSFSRGNTIYF.

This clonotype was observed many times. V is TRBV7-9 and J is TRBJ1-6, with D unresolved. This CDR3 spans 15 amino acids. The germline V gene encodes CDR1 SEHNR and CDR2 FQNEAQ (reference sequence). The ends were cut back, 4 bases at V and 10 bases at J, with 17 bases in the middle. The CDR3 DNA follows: TGTGCCAGCAGCTCCTCGGGTGGATCAGGCTCACCCCTCCACTTT. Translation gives CASSSSGGSGSPLHF.

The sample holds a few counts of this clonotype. The DNA for the CDR3 is TGCGCCAGCAGCCAAGATTTTTCGGTCCGCGCGAACACCGGGGAGCTGTTTTTT. Protein: CASSQDFSVRANTGELFF. The gene calls are TRBV4-3 and TRBJ2-2, with D unclear. This CDR3 is 18 amino acids long. Germline V gene data show CDR1 as LGHNA and CDR2 as YSLEER. Trimming stripped 0 bases from V and 0 bases from J, with 14 bases between.

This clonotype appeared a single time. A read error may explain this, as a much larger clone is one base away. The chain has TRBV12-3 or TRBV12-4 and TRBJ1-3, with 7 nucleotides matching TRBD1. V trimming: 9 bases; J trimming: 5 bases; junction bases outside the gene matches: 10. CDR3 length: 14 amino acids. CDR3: CASTETGSRNTIYF. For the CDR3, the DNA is TGTGCCAGTACGGAGACAGGGTCTAGAAACACCATATATTTT.

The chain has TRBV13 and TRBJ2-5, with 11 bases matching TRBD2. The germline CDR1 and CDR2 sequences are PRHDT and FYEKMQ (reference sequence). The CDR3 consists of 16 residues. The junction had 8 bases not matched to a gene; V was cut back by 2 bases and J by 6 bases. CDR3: CASSLRTSGPIQTQYF. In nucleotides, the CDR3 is TGTGCCAGCAGCTTAAGGACTAGCGGGCCGATTCAGACCCAGTACTTC.

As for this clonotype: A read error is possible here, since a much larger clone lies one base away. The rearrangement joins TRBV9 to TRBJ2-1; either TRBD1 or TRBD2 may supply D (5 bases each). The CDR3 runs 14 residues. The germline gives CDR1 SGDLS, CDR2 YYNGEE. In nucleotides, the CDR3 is TGTGGCAGCAGCGCCCTCGGGACGGATAATGAGCAGTTCTTC. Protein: CGSSALGTDNEQFF. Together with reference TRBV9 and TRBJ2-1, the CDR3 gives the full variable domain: DSGVTQTPKHLITATGQRVTLRCSPRSGDLSVYWYQQSLDQGLQFLIQYYNGEERAKGNILERFSAQQFPDLHSELNLSSLELGDSALYFCGSSALGTDNEQFFGPGTRLTVL.

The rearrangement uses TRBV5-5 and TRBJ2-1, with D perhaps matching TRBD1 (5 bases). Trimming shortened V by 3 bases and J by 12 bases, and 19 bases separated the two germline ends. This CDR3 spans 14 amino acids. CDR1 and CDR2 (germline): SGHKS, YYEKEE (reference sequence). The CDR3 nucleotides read TGTGCCAGCAGCTCAGGGATTACAGCCGCCGGGCAGTTCTTC. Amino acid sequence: CASSSGITAAGQFF.

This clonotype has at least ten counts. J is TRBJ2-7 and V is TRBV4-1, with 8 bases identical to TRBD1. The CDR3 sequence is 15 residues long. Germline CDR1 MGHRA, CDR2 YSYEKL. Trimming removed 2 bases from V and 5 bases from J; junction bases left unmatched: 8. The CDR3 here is CASSQRPMTGDEQYF. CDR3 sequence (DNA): TGCGCCAGCAGCCAACGACCTATGACAGGGGACGAGCAGTACTTC.

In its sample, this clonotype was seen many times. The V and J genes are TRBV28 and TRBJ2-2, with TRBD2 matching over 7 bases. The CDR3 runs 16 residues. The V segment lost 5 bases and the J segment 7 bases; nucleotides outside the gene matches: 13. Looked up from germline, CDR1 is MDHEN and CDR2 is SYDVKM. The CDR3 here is CASSSMEAGVSGELFF. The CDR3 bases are TGTGCCAGCAGTAGTATGGAGGCGGGAGTTAGCGGGGAGCTGTTTTTT.

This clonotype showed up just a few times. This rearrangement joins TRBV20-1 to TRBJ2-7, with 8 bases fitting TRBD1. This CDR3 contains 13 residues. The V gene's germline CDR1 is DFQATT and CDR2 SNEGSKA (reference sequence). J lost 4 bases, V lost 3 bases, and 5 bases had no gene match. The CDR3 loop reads CSASWTGTYEQYF. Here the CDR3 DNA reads TGCAGTGCTAGCTGGACAGGGACTTACGAGCAGTACTTC.

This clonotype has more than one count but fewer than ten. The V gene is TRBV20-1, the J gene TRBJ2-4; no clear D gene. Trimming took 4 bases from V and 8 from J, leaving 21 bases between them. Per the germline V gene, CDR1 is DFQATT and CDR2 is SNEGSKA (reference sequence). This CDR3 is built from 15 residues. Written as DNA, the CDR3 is TGCAGTGCTAAGGCCTGGGGAACTCGATCGGACATTCAGTACTTC. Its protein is CSAKAWGTRSDIQYF.

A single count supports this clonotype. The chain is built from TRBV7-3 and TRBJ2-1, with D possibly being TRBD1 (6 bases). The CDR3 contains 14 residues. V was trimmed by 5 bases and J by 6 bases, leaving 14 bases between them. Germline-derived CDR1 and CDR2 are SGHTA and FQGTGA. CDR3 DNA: TGTGCCAGCAGCCAGGGGAAGGGCCGCAATGAGCAGTTCTTC. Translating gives CASSQGKGRNEQFF.

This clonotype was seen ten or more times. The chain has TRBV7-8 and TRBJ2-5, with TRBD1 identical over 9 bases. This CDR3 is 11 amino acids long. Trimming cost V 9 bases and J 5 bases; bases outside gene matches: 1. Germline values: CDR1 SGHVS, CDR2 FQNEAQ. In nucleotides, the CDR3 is TGTGCCAGTGGACAGGGGGAGACCCAGTACTTC. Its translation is CASGQGETQYF. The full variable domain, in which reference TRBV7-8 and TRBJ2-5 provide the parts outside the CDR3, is GAGVSQSPRYKVAKRGQDVALRCDPISGHVSLFWYQQALGQGPEFLTYFQNEAQLDKSGLPSDRFFAERPEGSVSTLKIQRTQQEDSAVYLCASGQGETQYFGPGTRLLVL.

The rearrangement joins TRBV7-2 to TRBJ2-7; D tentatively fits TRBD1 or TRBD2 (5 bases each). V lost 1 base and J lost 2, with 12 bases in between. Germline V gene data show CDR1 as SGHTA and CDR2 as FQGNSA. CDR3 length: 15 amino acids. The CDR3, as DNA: TGTGCCAGCAGCTTAGGAGGGGCAGGTCCCTACGAGCAGTACTTC. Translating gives CASSLGGAGPYEQYF.

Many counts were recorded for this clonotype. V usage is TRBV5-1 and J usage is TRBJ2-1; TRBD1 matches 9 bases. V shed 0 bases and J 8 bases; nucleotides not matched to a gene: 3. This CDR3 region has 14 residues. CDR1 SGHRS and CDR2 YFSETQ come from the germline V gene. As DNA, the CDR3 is TGCGCCAGCAGCTTGGGACAGGGGGACGATGAGCAGTTCTTC. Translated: CASSLGQGDDEQFF.

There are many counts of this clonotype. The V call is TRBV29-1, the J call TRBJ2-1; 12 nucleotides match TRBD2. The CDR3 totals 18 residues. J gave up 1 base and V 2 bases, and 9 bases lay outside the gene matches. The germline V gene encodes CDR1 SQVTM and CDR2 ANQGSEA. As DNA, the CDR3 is TGCAGCGTTGAAACGGGACTAGCGGGCCCACGATCCTACAATGAGCAGTTCTTC. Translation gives CSVETGLAGPRSYNEQFF.

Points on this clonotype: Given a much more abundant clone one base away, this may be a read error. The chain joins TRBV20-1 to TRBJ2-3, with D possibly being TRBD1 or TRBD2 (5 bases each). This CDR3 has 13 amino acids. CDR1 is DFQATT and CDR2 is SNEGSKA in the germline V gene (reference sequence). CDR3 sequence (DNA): TGCAGTGCTTCCGTTGGGGACGTGGTTACGCAGGATTTT. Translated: CSASVGDVVTQDF.

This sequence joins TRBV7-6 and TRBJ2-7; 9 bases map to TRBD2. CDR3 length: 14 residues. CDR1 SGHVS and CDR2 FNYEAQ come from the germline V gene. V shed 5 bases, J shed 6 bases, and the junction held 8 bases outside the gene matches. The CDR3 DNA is TGTGCCAGCAGCCCAAGGACTAGCGTGGGCGAGCAGTACTTC. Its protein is CASSPRTSVGEQYF.

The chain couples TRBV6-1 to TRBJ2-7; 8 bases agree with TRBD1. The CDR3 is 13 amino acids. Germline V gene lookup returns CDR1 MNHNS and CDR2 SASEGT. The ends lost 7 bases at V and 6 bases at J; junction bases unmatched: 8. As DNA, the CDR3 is TGTGCCAGCAACGGAAGGACAGGGCGCGAGCAGTACTTC. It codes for CASNGRTGREQYF.

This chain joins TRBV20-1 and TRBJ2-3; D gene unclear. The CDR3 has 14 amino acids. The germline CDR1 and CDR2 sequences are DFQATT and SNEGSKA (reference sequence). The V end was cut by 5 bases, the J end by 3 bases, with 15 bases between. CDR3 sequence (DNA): TGCAGTGCTCGCCGGGCGGCAGGAACAGATACGCAGTATTTT. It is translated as CSARRAAGTDTQYF.

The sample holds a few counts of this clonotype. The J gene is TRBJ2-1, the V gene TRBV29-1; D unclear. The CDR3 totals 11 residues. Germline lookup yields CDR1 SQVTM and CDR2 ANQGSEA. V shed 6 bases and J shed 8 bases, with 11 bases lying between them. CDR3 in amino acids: CSVTTLDEQFF. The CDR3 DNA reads TGCAGCGTAACCACGCTCGATGAGCAGTTCTTC.

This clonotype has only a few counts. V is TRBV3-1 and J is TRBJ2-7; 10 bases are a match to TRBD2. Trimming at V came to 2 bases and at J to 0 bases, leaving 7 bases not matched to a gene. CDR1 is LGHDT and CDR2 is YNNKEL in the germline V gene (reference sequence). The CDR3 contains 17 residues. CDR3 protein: CASSQLGGTSASYEQYF. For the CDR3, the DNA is TGTGCCAGCAGCCAACTTGGTGGGACTAGCGCCTCCTACGAGCAGTACTTC.

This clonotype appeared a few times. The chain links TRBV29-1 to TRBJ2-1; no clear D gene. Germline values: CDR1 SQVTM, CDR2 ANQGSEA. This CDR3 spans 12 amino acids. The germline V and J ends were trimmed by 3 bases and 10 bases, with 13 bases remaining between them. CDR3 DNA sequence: TGCAGCGTTGAGATGACCCACGGGGAGCAGTTCTTC. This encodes CSVEMTHGEQFF.

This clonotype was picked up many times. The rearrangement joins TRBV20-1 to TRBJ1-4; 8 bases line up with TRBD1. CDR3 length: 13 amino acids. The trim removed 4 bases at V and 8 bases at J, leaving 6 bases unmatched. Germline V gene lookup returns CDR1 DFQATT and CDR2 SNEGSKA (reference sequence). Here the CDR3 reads CSANQGAGEKLFF. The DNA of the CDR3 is TGCAGTGCTAACCAGGGGGCTGGGGAAAAACTGTTTTTT.